This TCR beta chain was identified during a study of T cell responses to AZD1222 COVID-19 vaccine (dated by TCRdb to about 2021). In the study overall: A total of approximately 240 trial participants underwent TCR sequencing, of whom 200 to 220 had received two doses of AZD1222 and approximately 25 had received two doses of the MenACWY control vaccine. Trial participants were enrolled by age into 18-55, 56-69 and 70-plus year subgroups, with approximately 150, 30 and 60 TCR-sequenced participants respectively.

A remark on this clone: The target of this receptor is not known. No much larger clone exists at a distance of one base, and base qualities are not known.

The CDR3 regions of human TCRbeta chains were analyzed by immunosequencing. Processing in the source paper ran as follows. TCRs in the repertoires were compared against a reference library of SARS-CoV-2-specific TCRs that had been generated with the MIRA antigen-specificity platform. Breadth meant the fraction of unique TCRs that were SARS-CoV-2-associated, whereas depth meant the fraction of total T cells that were SARS-CoV-2-associated. Using the MIRA data, every spike-specific TCR was mapped to the spike region that the TCR reacted to and assigned to either a CD4 or a CD8 class. Log10-transformed breadth and depth values were compared by one-way ANOVA with Sidak's multiple comparisons tests. In its TCRdb copy, this immuneACCESS table keeps in-frame sequences only and misses some clones. Where compared with another copy, unresolved V genes explain less than half of these, and the others have no known cause. That table gives V, J and clone size, and the DNA gave D and trimming. The sample has around 160,000 clones on record, 75% to 95% of them singletons. The ten largest clones add up to 2.8% of the sample.

Points the paper makes about the study in general: Participants were mostly white British and included more females than males, and it was suggested by the authors that clonal diversity may have been underestimated. The vaccine-associated CD4 TCRs covered the entire spike protein, and the dominant responses fell in regions 160-218 and 743-854. Because no samples from the day 14 peak response were available, repertoires could be characterized only after the peak T cell response. Conclusions about previously exposed vaccinees were limited because only a handful of AZD1222 recipients were SARS-CoV-2 seropositive at baseline. Epitopes outside the regions mutated in the B.1.351 and B.1.1.7 variants were reportedly recognized by nearly half of the unique spike-specific TCRs. After two AZD1222 doses, both the breadth and the depth of spike-specific TCRs were significantly higher than at day 0 and than in MenACWY recipients. In the small 56-69-year group, the increase in depth fell short of significance, most likely because of low power.

Per the publication, the time point label means: baseline before first vaccination. Per the publication, the treatment or condition label means: meningococcal conjugate vaccine given as trial control. Samples from vaccinated people were obtained from the UK trials COV001 and COV002, which included a single-blind randomized controlled phase 2/3 trial of AZD1222 (ChAdOx1 nCoV-19) in healthy adults. For TCRbeta chain sequencing, PBMC samples were collected from trial participants at day 0 and at day 28 after the second dose. Trimming removed 6 bases from V and 0 bases from J, leaving 17 bases between the germline ends. Via the germline V gene (reference sequence), CDR1 is MNHEY and CDR2 SMNVEV. Including the terminal cysteine and phenylalanine, the CDR3 comprises 16 residues. Just the 48-base CDR3 DNA is kept, in frame starting at base 1.

This TCR came from an adult in good health. Rearrangement joined TRBV27 to TRBJ1-1; a weak D assignment points to TRBD1 (5 bases agree). Sequenced here: peripheral blood, sampled on day 0 of MenACWY control vaccination. The DNA sequence is given as TGTGCCAGCAGCCGAAATCCGGGACTAATGAACACTGAAGCTTTCTTT. Translation gives CASSRNPGLMNTEAFF.